This TCR beta chain was captured in a study of blood T cell repertoires in COVID-19. The germline gives CDR1 SEHNR, CDR2 FQNEAQ (reference sequence). There are 17 residues in the CDR3. V gave up 1 base and J gave up 0 bases; unmatched junction bases: 4. Clones were sequenced by immunoSEQ multiplex PCR, and TCRdb holds only the in-frame ones, with some missing. The table records 250,000 to 400,000 clones, roughly 88% of them present only once. The material sequenced was peripheral blood. The TCR comes from a woman in her 30s with COVID-19, enrolled during active disease. This chain uses TRBV7-9 with TRBJ1-3; TRBD1 agrees at 9 bases. The chain's CDR3 is CASSLGGQGFSGNTIYF. Written as DNA, the CDR3 is TGTGCCAGCAGCTTAGGTGGACAGGGGTTCTCTGGAAACACCATATATTTT.